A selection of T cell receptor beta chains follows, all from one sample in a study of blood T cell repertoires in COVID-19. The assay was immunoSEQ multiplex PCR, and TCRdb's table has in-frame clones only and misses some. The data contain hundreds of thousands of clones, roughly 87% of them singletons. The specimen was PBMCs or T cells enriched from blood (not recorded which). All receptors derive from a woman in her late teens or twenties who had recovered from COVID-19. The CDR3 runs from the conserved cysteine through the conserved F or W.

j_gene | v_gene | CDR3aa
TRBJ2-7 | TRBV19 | CASSILFGADGEQYF
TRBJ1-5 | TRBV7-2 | CASSLRGYQPQHF
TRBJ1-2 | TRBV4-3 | CASSQDFGGGYTF
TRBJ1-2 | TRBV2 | CASSLTGSFGYTF
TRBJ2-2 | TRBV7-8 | CASTKYTMVAENTGELFF
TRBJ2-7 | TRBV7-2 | CASSAGTSGSEQYF
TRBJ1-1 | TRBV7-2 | CASSPTYDRATEAFF
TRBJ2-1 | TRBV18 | CASSGREGSSYNEQFF
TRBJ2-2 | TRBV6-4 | CASSAQVSGELFF
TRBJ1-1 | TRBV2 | CASSENPDRGNTEAFF
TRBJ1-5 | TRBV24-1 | CATSDHPGRGAEQPQHF
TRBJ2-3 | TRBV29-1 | CSVEAASLGEEDTQYF
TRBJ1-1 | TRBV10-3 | CAITATRDTEAFF
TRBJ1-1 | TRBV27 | CASSFRRNTEAFF
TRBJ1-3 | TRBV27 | CASSGTAGNTIYF